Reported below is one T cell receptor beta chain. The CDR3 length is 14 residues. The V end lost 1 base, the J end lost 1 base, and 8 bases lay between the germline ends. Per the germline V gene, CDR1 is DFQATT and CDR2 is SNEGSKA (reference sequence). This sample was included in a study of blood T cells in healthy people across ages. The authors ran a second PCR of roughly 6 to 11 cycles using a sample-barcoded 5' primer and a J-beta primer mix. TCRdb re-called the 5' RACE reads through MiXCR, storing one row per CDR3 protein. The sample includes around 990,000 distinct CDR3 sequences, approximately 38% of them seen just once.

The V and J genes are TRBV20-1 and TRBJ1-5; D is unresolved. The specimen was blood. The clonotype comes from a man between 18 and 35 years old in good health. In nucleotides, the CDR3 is TGCAGTGCTAGAGTCGGGCCGAGCAATCAGCCCCAGCATTTT. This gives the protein CSARVGPSNQPQHF.